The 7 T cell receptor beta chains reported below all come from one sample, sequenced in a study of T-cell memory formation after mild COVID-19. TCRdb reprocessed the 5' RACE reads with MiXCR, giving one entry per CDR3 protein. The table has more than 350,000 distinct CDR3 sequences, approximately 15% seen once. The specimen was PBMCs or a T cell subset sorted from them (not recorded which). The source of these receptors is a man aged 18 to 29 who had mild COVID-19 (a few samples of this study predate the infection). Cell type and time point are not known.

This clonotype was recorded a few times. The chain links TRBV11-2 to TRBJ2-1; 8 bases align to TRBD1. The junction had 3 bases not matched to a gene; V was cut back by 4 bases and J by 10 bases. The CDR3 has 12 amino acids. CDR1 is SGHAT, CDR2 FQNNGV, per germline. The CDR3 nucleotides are TGTGCCAGCAGCTCGGACAGGGCGGAGCAGTTCTTC. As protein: CASSSDRAEQFF.

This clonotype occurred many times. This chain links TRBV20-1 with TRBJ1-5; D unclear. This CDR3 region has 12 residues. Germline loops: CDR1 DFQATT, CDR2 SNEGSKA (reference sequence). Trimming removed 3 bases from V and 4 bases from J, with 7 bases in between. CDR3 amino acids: CSASSGNQPQHF. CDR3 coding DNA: TGCAGTGCTAGCTCCGGGAATCAGCCCCAGCATTTT.

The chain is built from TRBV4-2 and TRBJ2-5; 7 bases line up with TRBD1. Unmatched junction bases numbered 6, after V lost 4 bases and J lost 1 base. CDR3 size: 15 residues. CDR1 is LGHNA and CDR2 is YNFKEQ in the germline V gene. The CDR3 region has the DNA TGTGCCAGCAGCCGATCCGACAGGGCCCAAGAGACCCAGTACTTC. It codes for CASSRSDRAQETQYF.

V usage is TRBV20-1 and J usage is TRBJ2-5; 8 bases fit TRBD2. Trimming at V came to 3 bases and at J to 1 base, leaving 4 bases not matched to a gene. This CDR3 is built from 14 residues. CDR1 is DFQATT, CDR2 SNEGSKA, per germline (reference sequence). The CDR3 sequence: CSASVAGGQETQYF. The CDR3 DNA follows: TGCAGTGCTAGCGTGGCGGGGGGCCAAGAGACCCAGTACTTC.

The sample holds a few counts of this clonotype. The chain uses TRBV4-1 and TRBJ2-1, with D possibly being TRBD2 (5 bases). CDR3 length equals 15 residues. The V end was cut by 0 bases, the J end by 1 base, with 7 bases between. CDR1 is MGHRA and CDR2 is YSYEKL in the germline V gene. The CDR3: CASSQDSASYNEQFF. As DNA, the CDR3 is TGCGCCAGCAGCCAAGATAGCGCTTCCTACAATGAGCAGTTCTTC.

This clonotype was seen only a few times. The CDR3 region is CASSQTGVTEVDTQYF. The CDR3 DNA follows: TGTGCCAGCAGTCAAACCGGGGTTACCGAGGTAGATACGCAGTATTTT. The V call is TRBV12-3 or TRBV12-4, the J call TRBJ2-3, with D possibly matching TRBD2 (5 bases). The CDR3 totals 16 residues. Trimming took off 5 bases at V and 5 bases at J, with 20 bases between the two ends.

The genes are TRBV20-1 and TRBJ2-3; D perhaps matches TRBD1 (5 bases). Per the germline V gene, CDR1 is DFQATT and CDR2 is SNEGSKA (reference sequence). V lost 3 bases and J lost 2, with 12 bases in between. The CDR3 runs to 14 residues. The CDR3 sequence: CSARDTQSTDTQYF. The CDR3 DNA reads TGCAGTGCTAGGGACACTCAATCCACAGATACGCAGTATTTT.